What follows is one T cell receptor (beta chain) and its context. Antigen: not known. From germline, CDR1 is MNHEY and CDR2 SMNVEV (reference sequence). The CDR3 is made up of 13 amino acids. V was trimmed by 5 bases and J by 4 bases, leaving 9 bases between them. These data are taken from a study of beta chain features in type 1 diabetes. Findings and caveats of the study: There was a moderate but significant shortening of TCRB CDR3s in all four CD4+ subsets of Type 1 diabetes patients.

Expressed TCRB transcripts were sequenced because the entire RNA isolate underwent reverse transcription. This table comes from immunoSEQ multiplex PCR, and its TCRdb copy is limited to in-frame clones, with some not included. The repertoire consists of roughly 160,000 clones, with almost 8% occurring once and the leading ten covering approximately 0.5%. The origin of this receptor is a man aged 18 to 29 with type 1 diabetes. The sequencing sample was made of central memory CD4+ T cells from blood. The chain combines TRBV27 with TRBJ2-1; no clear D gene. This CDR3 reads CASSPYIYNEQFF. In DNA, the CDR3 is TGTGCCAGCAGTCCGTATATTTACAATGAGCAGTTCTTC.